This TCR beta chain was sequenced in a study of CD8 T cells in ankylosing spondylitis. Findings and limits, study-wide: Clones tied to disease were said to be significantly enriched in matched ankylosing spondylitis synovial fluid.

This CDR3 has 15 residues. Trimming shortened V by 2 bases and J by 4 bases, and 15 bases separated the two germline ends. The germline V gene encodes CDR1 MNHEY and CDR2 SMNVEV (reference sequence). TCRdb used MiXCR to reprocess the 5' RACE reads, holding one entry per CDR3 protein. The data show tens of thousands of distinct CDR3 sequences, over 5% seen once. The table lists this clonotype with many counts. Antigen unknown. The chain carries TRBV27 and TRBJ2-7; either TRBD1 or TRBD2 may fit D (5 bases each). The sequenced sample consisted of synovial fluid, either unsorted or a sorted T cell fraction (not recorded which). The TCR comes from a male donor with ankylosing spondylitis. The CDR3 DNA sequence: TGTGCCAGCAGTTTAGGGGCAGGGACGGTATACGAGCAGTACTTC. This codes for CASSLGAGTVYEQYF.